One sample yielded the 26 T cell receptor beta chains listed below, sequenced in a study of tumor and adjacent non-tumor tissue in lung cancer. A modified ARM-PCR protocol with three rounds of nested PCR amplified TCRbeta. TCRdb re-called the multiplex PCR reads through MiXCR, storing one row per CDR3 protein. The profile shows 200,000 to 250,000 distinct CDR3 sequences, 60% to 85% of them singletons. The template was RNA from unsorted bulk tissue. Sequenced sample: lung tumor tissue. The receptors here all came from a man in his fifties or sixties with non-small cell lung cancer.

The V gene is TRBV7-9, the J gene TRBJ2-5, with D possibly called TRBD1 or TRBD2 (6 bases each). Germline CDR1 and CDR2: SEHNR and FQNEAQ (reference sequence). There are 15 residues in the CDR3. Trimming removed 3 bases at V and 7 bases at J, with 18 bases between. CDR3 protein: CASSFYQAGTTTQYF. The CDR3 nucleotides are TGTGCCAGCAGCTTTTACCAGGCGGGGACAACGACCCAGTACTTC.

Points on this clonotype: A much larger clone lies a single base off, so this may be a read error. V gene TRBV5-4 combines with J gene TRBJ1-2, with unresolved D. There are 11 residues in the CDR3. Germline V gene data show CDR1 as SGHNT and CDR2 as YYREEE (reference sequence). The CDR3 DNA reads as TGTGCCAGCGGCTTTTTTGAGATCTACACCTTC. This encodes CASGFFEIYTF.

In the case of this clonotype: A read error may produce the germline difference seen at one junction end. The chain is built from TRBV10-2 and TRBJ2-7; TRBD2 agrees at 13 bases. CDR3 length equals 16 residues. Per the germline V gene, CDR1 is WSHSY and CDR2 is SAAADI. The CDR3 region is CACSRELAGGAHEQYF. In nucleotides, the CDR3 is TGCGCCTGCAGCCGCGAACTAGCGGGGGGGGCCCACGAGCAGTACTTC.

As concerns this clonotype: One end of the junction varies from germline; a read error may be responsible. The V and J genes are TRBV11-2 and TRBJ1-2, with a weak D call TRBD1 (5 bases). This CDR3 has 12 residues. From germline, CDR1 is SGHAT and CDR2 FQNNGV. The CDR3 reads CTSSLLRGFFAF. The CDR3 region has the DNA TGTACCAGCAGTTTATTACGGGGGTTTTTCGCCTTC.

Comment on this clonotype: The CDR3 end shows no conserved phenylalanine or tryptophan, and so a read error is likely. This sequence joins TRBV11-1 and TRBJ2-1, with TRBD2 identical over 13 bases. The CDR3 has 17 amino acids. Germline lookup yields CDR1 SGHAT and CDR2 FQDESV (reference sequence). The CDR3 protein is CASSLSRLAGGNNKQFL. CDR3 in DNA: TGTGCCAGCAGCTTATCTCGACTAGCGGGAGGCAACAATAAGCAGTTCCTC.

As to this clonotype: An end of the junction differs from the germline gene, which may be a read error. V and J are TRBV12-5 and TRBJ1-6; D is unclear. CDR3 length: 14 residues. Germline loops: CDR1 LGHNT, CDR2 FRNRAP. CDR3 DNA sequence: TGTGCTACTGGTTTCTCCGACTGGAATTCACCCCTCCACTTT. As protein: CATGFSDWNSPLHF.

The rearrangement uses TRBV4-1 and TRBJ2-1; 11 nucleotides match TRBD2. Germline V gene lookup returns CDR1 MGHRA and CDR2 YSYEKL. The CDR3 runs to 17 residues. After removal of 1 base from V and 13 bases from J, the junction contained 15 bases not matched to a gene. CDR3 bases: TGCGCCAGCAGCCAAGGCGGACTAGCGGGTGACCGTGCTGATCAGTTCTTC. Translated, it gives CASSQGGLAGDRADQFF.

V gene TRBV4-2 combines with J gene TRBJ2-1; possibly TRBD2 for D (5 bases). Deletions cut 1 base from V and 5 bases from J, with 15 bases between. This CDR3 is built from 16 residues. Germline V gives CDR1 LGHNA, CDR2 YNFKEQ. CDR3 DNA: TGTGCCAGCAGCCAAGTAGCCAGCGGCCTGAACAATGAGCAGTTCTTC. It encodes CASSQVASGLNNEQFF.

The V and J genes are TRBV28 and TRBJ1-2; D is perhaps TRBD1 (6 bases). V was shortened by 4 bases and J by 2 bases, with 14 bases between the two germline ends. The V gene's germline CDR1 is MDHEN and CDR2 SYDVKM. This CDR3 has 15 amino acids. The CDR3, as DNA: TGTGCCAGCAGTTCGGGACATGGGGCGAACTATGGCTACACCTTC. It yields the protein CASSSGHGANYGYTF.

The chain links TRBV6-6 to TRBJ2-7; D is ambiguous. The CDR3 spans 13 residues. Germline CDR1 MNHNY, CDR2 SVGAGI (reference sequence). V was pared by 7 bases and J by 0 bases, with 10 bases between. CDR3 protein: CASISQASYEQYF. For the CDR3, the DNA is TGTGCCAGCATCTCCCAGGCCTCCTACGAGCAGTACTTC.

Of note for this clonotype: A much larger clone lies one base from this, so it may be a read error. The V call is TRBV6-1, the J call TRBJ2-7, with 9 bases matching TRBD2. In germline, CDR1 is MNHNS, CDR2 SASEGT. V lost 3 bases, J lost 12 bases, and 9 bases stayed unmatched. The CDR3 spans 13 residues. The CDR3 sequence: CASSERASGNPYF. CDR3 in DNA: TGTGCCAGCAGTGAGCGGGCTAGCGGGAATCCGTACTTC.

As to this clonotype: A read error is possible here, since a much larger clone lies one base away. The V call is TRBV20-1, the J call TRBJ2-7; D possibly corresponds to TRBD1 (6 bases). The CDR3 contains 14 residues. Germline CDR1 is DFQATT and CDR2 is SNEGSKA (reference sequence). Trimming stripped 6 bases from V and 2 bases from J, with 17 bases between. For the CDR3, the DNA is TGCAGTGCCGAGGCCGGGACAAAGACCTACGAGCAGTACTTC. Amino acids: CSAEAGTKTYEQYF.

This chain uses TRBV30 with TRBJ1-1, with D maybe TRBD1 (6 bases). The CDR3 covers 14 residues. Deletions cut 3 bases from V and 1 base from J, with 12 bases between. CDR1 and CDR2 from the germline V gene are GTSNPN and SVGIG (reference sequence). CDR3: CAWRWGGRNTEAFF. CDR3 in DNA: TGTGCCTGGAGGTGGGGGGGCCGGAACACTGAAGCTTTCTTT.

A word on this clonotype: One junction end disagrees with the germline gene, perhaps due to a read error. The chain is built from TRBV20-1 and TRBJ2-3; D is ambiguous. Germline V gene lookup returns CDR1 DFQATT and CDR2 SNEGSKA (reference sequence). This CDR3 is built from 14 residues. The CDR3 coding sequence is TGCAATGCCAATGGAGATATAGGCACATATACGCAGTATTTT. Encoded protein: CNANGDIGTYTQYF.

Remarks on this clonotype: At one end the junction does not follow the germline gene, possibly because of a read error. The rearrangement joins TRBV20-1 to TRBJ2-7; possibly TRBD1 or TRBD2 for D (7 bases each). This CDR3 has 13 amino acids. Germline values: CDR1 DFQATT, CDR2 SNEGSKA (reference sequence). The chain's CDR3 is CSAGRQGGYEQHF. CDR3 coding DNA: TGCAGTGCTGGCAGGCAGGGGGGGTACGAGCAACACTTC.

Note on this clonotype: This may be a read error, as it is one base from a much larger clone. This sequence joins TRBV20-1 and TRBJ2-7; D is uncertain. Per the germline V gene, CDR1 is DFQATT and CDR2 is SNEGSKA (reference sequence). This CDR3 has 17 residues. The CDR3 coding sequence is TGCACTGCTAGAGATCTAGGGTCGCAGGCCCCCTTATACGAGCAGTACTTC. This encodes CTARDLGSQAPLYEQYF.

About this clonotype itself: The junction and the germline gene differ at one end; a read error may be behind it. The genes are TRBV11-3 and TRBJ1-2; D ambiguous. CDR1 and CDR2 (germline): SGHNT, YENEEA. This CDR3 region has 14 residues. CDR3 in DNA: TGTGCCAGCAGCCCACGAGACGCCAACTATCGCTACACCTTC. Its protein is CASSPRDANYRYTF.

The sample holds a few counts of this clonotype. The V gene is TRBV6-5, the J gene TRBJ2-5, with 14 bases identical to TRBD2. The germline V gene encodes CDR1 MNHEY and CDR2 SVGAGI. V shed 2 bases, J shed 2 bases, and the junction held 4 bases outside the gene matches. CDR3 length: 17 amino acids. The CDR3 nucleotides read TGTGCCAGCAGTTACCGGACTAGCGGGGGGCCGCAAGAGACCCAGTACTTC. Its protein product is CASSYRTSGGPQETQYF.

This chain's CDR3 is CSGEGGLGADKQYF. As DNA, the CDR3 is TGCAGTGGTGAAGGAGGGCTGGGGGCGGACAAGCAGTACTTC. The V call is TRBV20-1, the J call TRBJ2-7; D is perhaps TRBD1 or TRBD2 (6 bases each). V was clipped by 7 bases and J by 8 bases, with 24 bases between them. Per the germline V gene, CDR1 is DFQATT and CDR2 is SNEGSKA (reference sequence). CDR3 length: 14 residues.

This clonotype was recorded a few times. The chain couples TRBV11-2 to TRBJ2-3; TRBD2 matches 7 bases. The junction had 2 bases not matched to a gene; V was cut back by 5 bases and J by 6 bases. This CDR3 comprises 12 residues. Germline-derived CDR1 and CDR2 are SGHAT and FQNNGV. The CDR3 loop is CASSTSADTQYF. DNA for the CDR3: TGTGCCAGCAGCACTAGCGCCGATACGCAGTATTTT.

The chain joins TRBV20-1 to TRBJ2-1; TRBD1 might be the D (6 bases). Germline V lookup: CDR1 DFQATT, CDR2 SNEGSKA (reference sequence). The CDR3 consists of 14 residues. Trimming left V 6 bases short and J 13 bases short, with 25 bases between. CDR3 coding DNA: TGCAGTGCAGAGGGGGACACACGCTACATTGATCAGTTCTTC. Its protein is CSAEGDTRYIDQFF.

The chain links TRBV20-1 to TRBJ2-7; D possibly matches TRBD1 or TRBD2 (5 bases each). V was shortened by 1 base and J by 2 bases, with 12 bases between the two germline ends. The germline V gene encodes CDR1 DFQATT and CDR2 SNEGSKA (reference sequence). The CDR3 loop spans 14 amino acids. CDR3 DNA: TGCAGTGCTAGAGGAGATTCGGGACCCTACGAGCAGTACTTC. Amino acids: CSARGDSGPYEQYF.

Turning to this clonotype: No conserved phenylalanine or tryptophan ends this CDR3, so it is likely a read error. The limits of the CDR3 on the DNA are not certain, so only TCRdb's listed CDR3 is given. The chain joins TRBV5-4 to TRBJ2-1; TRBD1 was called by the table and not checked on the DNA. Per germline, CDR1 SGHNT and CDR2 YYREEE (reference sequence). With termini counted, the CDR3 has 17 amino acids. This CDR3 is CASSLQTQGAAYNEQFY.

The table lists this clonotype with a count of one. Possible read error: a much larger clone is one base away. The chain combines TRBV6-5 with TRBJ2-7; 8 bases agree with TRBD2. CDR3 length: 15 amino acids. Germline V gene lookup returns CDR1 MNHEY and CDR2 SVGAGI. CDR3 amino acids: CATSIGLAGVGEQYF. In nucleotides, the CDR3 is TGTGCCACCAGTATCGGACTAGCCGGGGTCGGCGAGCAGTACTTC.

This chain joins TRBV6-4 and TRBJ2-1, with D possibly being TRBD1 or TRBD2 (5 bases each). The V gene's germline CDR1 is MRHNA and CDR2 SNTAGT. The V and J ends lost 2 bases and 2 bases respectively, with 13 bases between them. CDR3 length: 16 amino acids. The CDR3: CASSDRVGEPYNEQFF. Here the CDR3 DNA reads TGTGCCAGCAGTGACAGGGTGGGGGAGCCCTACAATGAGCAGTTCTTC.

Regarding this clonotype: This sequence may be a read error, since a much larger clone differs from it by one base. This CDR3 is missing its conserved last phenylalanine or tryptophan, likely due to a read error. CDR3 bases: TGTGCCAGCAGTTTGGGGGGTTCAGCTTTCTCT. Translated: CASSLGGSAFS. The V gene is TRBV12-3 or TRBV12-4, the J gene TRBJ1-1; the D gene is possibly TRBD1 (5 bases). Trimming took 3 bases from V and 10 from J, leaving 9 bases between them. This CDR3 comprises 11 residues.